What follows are 23 T cell receptor beta chains derived from one specimen sequenced in a study of cytomegalovirus exposure and HLA in healthy donors. TCRdb's copy holds only in-frame clones and misses some; the assay was immunoSEQ multiplex PCR. The repertoire holds 95,000 to 150,000 clones, with about 88% as singletons. What was sequenced was PBMCs. The source is a woman younger than 30 in good health and CMV-seronegative.

The chain joins TRBV4-2 to TRBJ2-3; TRBD2 might be the D (5 bases). Germline loops: CDR1 LGHNA, CDR2 YNFKEQ. This CDR3 region has 15 residues. Between the trimmed V and J ends, which lost 7 bases and 3 bases, there was a span of 17 bases. The DNA of the CDR3 is TGTGCCAGCACCGCTGCGGGTGGCGGGACAGATACGCAGTATTTT. It specifies CASTAAGGGTDTQYF.

The gene calls are TRBV19 and TRBJ1-2, with D unresolved. Germline CDR1 and CDR2: LNHDA and SQIVND (reference sequence). The CDR3 has 15 amino acids. Trimming stripped 2 bases from V and 3 bases from J, with 13 bases between. The CDR3 region is CASSIILADYYGYTF. The CDR3 coding sequence is TGTGCCAGTAGTATAATTTTGGCGGACTACTATGGCTACACCTTC.

The CDR3 region has the DNA TGTGCCAGCAGTGAGGCAGGTGACGAGCAGTACGTC. This gives the protein CASSEAGDEQYV. J is TRBJ2-7 and V is TRBV6-1, with D unclear. The CDR3 is 12 residues long. Germline V CDR1 and CDR2: MNHNS, SASEGT. V lost 3 bases, J lost 5 bases, and 8 bases lay in between.

This chain connects TRBV11-3 to TRBJ2-3; D is unclear. V lost 4 bases and J 0 bases, leaving 2 bases between the germline ends. Germline loops: CDR1 SGHNT, CDR2 YENEEA. This CDR3 has 12 amino acids. The CDR3 spells CASSSSTDTQYF. The CDR3, as DNA: TGTGCCAGCAGCTCGAGCACAGATACGCAGTATTTT.

This chain uses TRBV29-1 with TRBJ1-1; the D gene is possibly TRBD1 (5 bases). Germline values: CDR1 SQVTM, CDR2 ANQGSEA. The CDR3 is 15 amino acids. Trimming left V 4 bases short and J 0 bases short, with 15 bases between. The CDR3 nucleotides read TGCAGCGTTGTTCCCAGGGCCTCTATGAACACTGAAGCTTTCTTT. Translated: CSVVPRASMNTEAFF.

The rearrangement joins TRBV6-6 to TRBJ2-2; the D gene is possibly TRBD2 (5 bases). The germline V gene has CDR1 MNHNY and CDR2 SVGAGI (reference sequence). The CDR3 spans 14 residues. V lost 2 bases and J lost 5, with 9 bases in between. CDR3 residues: CASSYAEGTGELFF. CDR3 DNA: TGTGCCAGCAGTTACGCTGAGGGAACCGGGGAGCTGTTTTTT.

The J gene is TRBJ1-2, the V gene TRBV28; D is undetermined. The CDR3 spans 14 residues. Between the trimmed V and J ends, which lost 3 bases and 0 bases, there was a span of 8 bases. Germline V gene data show CDR1 as MDHEN and CDR2 as SYDVKM. DNA for the CDR3: TGTGCCAGCAGTTTCCCTTTTCCTAACTATGGCTACACCTTC. Translation gives CASSFPFPNYGYTF.

The V and J genes are TRBV30 and TRBJ1-2, with D maybe TRBD1 (5 bases). V dropped 0 bases and J dropped 4 bases, with 18 bases sitting between them. This CDR3 spans 16 amino acids. Germline CDR1 GTSNPN, CDR2 SVGIG (reference sequence). CDR3 sequence reads: CAWSVFSKGKVYGYTF. The CDR3 DNA follows: TGTGCCTGGAGTGTGTTTTCAAAGGGGAAGGTCTATGGCTACACCTTC.

V and J are TRBV15 and TRBJ2-1, with a weak D call TRBD1 (6 bases). CDR1 is LNHNV, CDR2 YYDKDF, per germline (reference sequence). V dropped 6 bases and J dropped 1 base, with 7 bases sitting between them. The CDR3 contains 13 residues. DNA for the CDR3: TGTGCCACCAGGGACAGTTCCTACAATGAGCAGTTCTTC. Translating it yields CATRDSSYNEQFF.

The CDR3 sequence is CASSPRQPNTGELFF. DNA for the CDR3: TGTGCCAGCAGTCCACGACAGCCGAACACCGGGGAGCTGTTTTTT. The chain uses TRBV6-1 and TRBJ2-2; possibly TRBD1 for D (5 bases). Per germline, CDR1 MNHNS and CDR2 SASEGT. V dropped 5 bases and J dropped 0 bases, with 10 bases sitting between them. The CDR3 covers 15 residues.

The chain couples TRBV7-6 to TRBJ2-1; 12 bases map to TRBD2. The CDR3 contains 17 residues. V trimming: 5 bases; J trimming: 0 bases; junction bases outside the gene matches: 5. Germline-derived CDR1 and CDR2 are SGHVS and FNYEAQ. This chain's CDR3 is CASSRTSGTPSYNEQFF. The CDR3 DNA follows: TGTGCCAGCAGCCGGACTAGCGGGACTCCCTCCTACAATGAGCAGTTCTTC.

This clone was seen once. The rearrangement links TRBV4-2 to TRBJ2-5, with TRBD2 matching over 8 bases. Losses at the gene ends were 0 bases for V and 5 bases for J; bases not matched to a gene: 8. The CDR3 is 16 amino acids. The germline gives CDR1 LGHNA, CDR2 YNFKEQ. DNA of the CDR3: TGTGCCAGCAGCCAAGACGGAGCGGGGGTGTTGGAGACCCAGTACTTC. This translates into CASSQDGAGVLETQYF.

This sequence joins TRBV7-9 and TRBJ2-7; the match to TRBD2 covers 7 bases. Germline CDR1 reads SEHNR; CDR2 reads FQNEAQ (reference sequence). V was clipped by 5 bases and J by 5 bases; unmatched bases: 12. This CDR3 spans 15 amino acids. The CDR3 is CASSRSLAASDEQYF. CDR3 nucleotide sequence: TGTGCCAGCAGCCGATCTCTAGCGGCGTCCGACGAGCAGTACTTC. The whole variable domain, filled in from reference TRBV7-9 and TRBJ2-7, reads DTGVSQNPRHKITKRGQNVTFRCDPISEHNRLYWYRQTLGQGPEFLTYFQNEAQLEKSRLLSDRFSAERPKGSFSTLEIQRTEQGDSAMYLCASSRSLAASDEQYFGPGTRLTVT.

The rearrangement joins TRBV29-1 to TRBJ1-2; 8 positions agree with TRBD1. Germline CDR1 and CDR2: SQVTM and ANQGSEA. This CDR3 has 13 residues. The V and J ends lost 5 bases and 3 bases, in that order; junction bases with no gene match: 5. CDR3 bases: TGCAGCGTTCGACAGGGGAGAGACTATGGCTACACCTTC. Translating gives CSVRQGRDYGYTF.

This clone appeared once. The J gene is TRBJ1-2, the V gene TRBV5-6, with 8 bases identical to TRBD1. The CDR3 spans 14 residues. Germline V gene data show CDR1 as SGHDT and CDR2 as YYEEEE. The V and J ends lost 5 bases and 0 bases, in that order; junction bases with no gene match: 3. This CDR3 reads CASRETGANYGYTF. CDR3 DNA sequence: TGTGCCAGCAGGGAGACAGGGGCTAACTATGGCTACACCTTC.

The chain is built from TRBV5-1 and TRBJ1-1; D remains unclear. With 1 base removed from V and 1 base from J, the gap between germline ends came to 8 bases. CDR1 SGHRS and CDR2 YFSETQ come from the germline V gene. There are 14 residues in the CDR3. The CDR3 sequence is CASSLRSTNTEAFF. The CDR3 nucleotides are TGCGCCAGCAGCTTGCGCTCTACGAACACTGAAGCTTTCTTT.

V gene TRBV6-1 combines with J gene TRBJ1-1; 9 nucleotides match TRBD1. Trimming cost V 3 bases and J 11 bases; bases outside gene matches: 7. CDR1 MNHNS and CDR2 SASEGT come from the germline V gene. The CDR3 is made up of 13 amino acids. This CDR3 is CASSEGQGVRAFF. The CDR3 DNA reads as TGTGCCAGCAGTGAGGGACAGGGCGTTCGGGCTTTCTTT.

The chain employs TRBV10-2 and TRBJ1-1; no clear D gene. The CDR3 runs 13 residues. Germline V gene data show CDR1 as WSHSY and CDR2 as SAAADI. The V end was cut by 8 bases, the J end by 3 bases, with 13 bases between. The CDR3 sequence is CASCWQADTEAFF. The CDR3, as DNA: TGCGCCAGCTGTTGGCAGGCTGACACTGAAGCTTTCTTT.

The V call is TRBV11-2, the J call TRBJ2-7, with a weak D call TRBD2 (6 bases). CDR1 is SGHAT and CDR2 is FQNNGV in the germline V gene. The CDR3 is made up of 13 amino acids. The V end lost 5 bases, the J end lost 6 bases, and 14 bases lay between the germline ends. CDR3 DNA sequence: TGTGCCAGCAGCGAGACTAGACTGTCCGAGCAGTACTTC. This codes for CASSETRLSEQYF. Full variable domain (missing parts from reference TRBV11-2 and TRBJ2-7): EAGVAQSPRYKIIEKRQSVAFWCNPISGHATLYWYQQILGQGPKLLIQFQNNGVVDDSQLPKDRFSAERLKGVDSTLKIQPAKLEDSAVYLCASSETRLSEQYFGPGTRLTVT.

This clone appeared a single time. This chain uses TRBV19 with TRBJ1-6; D unclear. CDR3 length: 15 residues. Trimming pared 4 bases from V and 9 bases from J, leaving 16 bases between. Germline V gene data show CDR1 as LNHDA and CDR2 as SQIVND (reference sequence). CDR3 sequence: CASSTTGMAGSPLHF. The CDR3 DNA is TGTGCCAGTAGTACGACGGGGATGGCCGGTTCACCCCTCCACTTT.

V and J are TRBV19 and TRBJ1-2; no definite D call. The length of the CDR3 is 12 residues. Trimming left V 3 bases short and J 7 bases short, with 9 bases between. Germline assignment: CDR1 LNHDA and CDR2 SQIVND (reference sequence). As DNA, the CDR3 is TGTGCCAGTAGTATCGGGAGGGCTGGCTACACCTTC. Protein sequence: CASSIGRAGYTF. Full variable domain (missing parts from reference TRBV19 and TRBJ1-2): DGGITQSPKYLFRKEGQNVTLSCEQNLNHDAMYWYRQDPGQGLRLIYYSQIVNDFQKGDIAEGYSVSREKKESFPLTVTSAQKNPTAFYLCASSIGRAGYTFGSGTRLTVV.

This clone appeared a few times. The rearrangement joins TRBV28 to TRBJ1-6; 10 nucleotides agree with TRBD1. There are 15 residues in the CDR3. V dropped 7 bases and J dropped 5; count of bases not matched to a gene: 5. CDR1 is MDHEN and CDR2 is SYDVKM in the germline V gene. In DNA, the CDR3 is TGTGCCAGCACCCTGGGGACAGGGGATAATTCACCCCTCCACTTT. Translated, it gives CASTLGTGDNSPLHF.

This sequence joins TRBV13 and TRBJ1-1; D is ambiguous. Trimming removed 4 bases at V and 4 bases at J, with 10 bases between. The CDR3 loop spans 13 amino acids. Germline CDR1 is PRHDT and CDR2 is FYEKMQ (reference sequence). CDR3 loop: CASSSGSGTEAFF. CDR3 nucleotide sequence: TGTGCCAGCAGCTCAGGATCGGGCACTGAAGCTTTCTTT.